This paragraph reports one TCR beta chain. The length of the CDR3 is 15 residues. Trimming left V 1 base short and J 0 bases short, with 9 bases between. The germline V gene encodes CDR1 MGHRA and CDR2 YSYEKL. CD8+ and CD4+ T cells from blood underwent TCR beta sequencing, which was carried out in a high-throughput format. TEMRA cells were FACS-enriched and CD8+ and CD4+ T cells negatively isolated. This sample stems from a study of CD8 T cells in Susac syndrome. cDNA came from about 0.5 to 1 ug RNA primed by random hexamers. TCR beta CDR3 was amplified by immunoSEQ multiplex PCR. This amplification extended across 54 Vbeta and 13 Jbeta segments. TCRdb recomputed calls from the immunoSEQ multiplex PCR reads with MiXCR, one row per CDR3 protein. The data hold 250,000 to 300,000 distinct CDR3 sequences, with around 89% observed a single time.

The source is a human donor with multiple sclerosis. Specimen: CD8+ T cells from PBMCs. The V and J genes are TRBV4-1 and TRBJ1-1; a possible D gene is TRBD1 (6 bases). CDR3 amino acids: CASSQGTAVNTEAFF. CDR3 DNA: TGCGCCAGCAGCCAAGGGACAGCTGTGAACACTGAAGCTTTCTTT.